What follows are 3 T cell receptor beta chains derived from one specimen sequenced in a study of cytomegalovirus exposure and HLA in healthy donors. Libraries were prepared by immunoSEQ multiplex PCR; TCRdb keeps only in-frame clonotypes and omits some of them. The table includes roughly 140,000 clones, around 87% detected once. Material: PBMCs. The receptor set was obtained from a man younger than 30 in good health and CMV-seropositive.

The chain employs TRBV2 and TRBJ2-1; perhaps TRBD2 as D (6 bases). V lost 10 bases to trimming and J lost 5 bases, with 15 bases between them. Per the germline V gene, CDR1 is SNHLY and CDR2 is FYNNEI. CDR3 length equals 13 residues. The CDR3 here is CATLRVADNEQFF. The DNA for the CDR3 is TGTGCCACCCTGAGAGTAGCGGACAATGAGCAGTTCTTC.

The CDR3 protein is CASSLDRGYGQPQHF. The CDR3 bases are TGTGCCAGCAGTCTTGACAGGGGGTACGGTCAGCCCCAGCATTTT. The rearrangement joins TRBV6-5 to TRBJ1-5; TRBD1 agrees at 9 bases. Germline assignment: CDR1 MNHEY and CDR2 SVGAGI. The CDR3 length is 15 residues. V trimming: 5 bases; J trimming: 6 bases; junction bases outside the gene matches: 8.

Only a few counts were recorded for this clone. The chain recombines TRBV7-9 with TRBJ1-2; D ambiguous. Germline V gene lookup returns CDR1 SEHNR and CDR2 FQNEAQ (reference sequence). CDR3 size: 13 residues. V lost 3 bases and J 2 bases, leaving 7 bases between the germline ends. The CDR3 coding sequence is TGTGCCAGCAGCTTCGGGTCCAACTATGGCTACACCTTC. It encodes CASSFGSNYGYTF.